This TCR beta chain was captured by sequencing in a study of T-cell reconstitution after alpha-beta-depleted transplantation in children. General study findings and limits: By about two months after transplant, alpha-beta T cells reportedly arose from several hundred graft clones that had expanded. One year post-transplant, T-cell counts and diversity were largely derived from T cells produced anew. Surviving recipient T cells and thymic progenitors underlay high day-60 TCRbeta diversity in some patients.

The V gene end was trimmed by 3 bases and the J gene end by 0 bases; junction bases not matched to a gene: 10. Germline assignment: CDR1 DFQATT and CDR2 SNEGSKA (reference sequence). This CDR3 is 18 amino acids long. Unique molecular identifiers were used to barcode this TCRbeta library. TCRdb analysed the PCR reads with MiXCR anew, one entry per CDR3 protein. The sample consists of about 100,000 distinct CDR3 sequences, around 7.8% of them appearing once. A word on this clonotype: Its antigen is currently unknown.

V gene TRBV20-1 combines with J gene TRBJ1-5; 11 nucleotides match TRBD1. The material sequenced was PBMCs, taken before TCRalphabeta/CD19-depleted stem cell transplant. This clonotype was sampled from a boy between 2 and 10 years old with acute lymphoblastic leukemia, due to receive a stem cell transplant. The CDR3 here is CSARGQGVFSHSNQPQHF. The CDR3 DNA follows: TGCAGTGCTAGGGGACAGGGGGTTTTTTCTCATAGCAATCAGCCCCAGCATTTT.